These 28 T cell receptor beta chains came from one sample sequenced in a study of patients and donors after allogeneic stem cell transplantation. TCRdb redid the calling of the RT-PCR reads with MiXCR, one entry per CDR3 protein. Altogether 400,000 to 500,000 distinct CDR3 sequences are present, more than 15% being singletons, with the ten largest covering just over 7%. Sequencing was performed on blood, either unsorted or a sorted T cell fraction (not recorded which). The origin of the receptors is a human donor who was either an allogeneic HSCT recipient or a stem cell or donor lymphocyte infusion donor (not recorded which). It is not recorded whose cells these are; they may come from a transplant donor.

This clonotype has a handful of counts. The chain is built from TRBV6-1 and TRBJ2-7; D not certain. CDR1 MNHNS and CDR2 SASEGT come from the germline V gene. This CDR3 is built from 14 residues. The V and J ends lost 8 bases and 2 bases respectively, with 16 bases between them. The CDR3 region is CASGSTALAYEQYF. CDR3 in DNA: TGTGCCAGCGGCTCGACGGCGCTTGCCTACGAGCAGTACTTC.

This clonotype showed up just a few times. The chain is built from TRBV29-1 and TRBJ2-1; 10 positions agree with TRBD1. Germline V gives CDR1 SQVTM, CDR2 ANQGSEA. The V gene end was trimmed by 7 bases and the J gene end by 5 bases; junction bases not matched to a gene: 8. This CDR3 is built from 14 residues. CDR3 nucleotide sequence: TGCAGCGCTGCTCGGACAGGGGGTCACAATGAGCAGTTCTTC. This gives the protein CSAARTGGHNEQFF.

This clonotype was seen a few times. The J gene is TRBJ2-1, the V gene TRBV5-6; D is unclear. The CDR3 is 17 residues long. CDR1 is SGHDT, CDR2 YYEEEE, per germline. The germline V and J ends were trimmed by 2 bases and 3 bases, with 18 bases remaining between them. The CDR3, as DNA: TGTGCCAGCAGCTTTTTTCTTACTGCTAACCGCTACAATGAGCAGTTCTTC. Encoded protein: CASSFFLTANRYNEQFF.

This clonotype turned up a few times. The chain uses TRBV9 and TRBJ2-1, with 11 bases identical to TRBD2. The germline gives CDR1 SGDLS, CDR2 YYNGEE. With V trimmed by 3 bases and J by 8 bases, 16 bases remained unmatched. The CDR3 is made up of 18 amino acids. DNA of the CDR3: TGTGCCAGCAGCGCCCGTACTTCTAGCGGGGGGTGGTTTGATGAGCAGTTCTTC. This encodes CASSARTSSGGWFDEQFF.

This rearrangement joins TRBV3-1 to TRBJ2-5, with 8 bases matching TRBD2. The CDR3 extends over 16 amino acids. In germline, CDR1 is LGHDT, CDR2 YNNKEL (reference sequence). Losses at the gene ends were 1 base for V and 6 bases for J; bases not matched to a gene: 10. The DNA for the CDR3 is TGTGCCAGCAGCCAAGGGGACGAGCGGGAGAGGCAGACCCAGTACTTC. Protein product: CASSQGDERERQTQYF.

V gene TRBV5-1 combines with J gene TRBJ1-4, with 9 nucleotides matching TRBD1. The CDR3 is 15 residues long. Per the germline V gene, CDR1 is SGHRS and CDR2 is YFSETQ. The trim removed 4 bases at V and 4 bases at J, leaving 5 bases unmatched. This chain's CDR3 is CASSNRDRDNEKLFF. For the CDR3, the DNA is TGCGCCAGCAGCAACCGGGACAGGGATAATGAAAAACTGTTTTTT.

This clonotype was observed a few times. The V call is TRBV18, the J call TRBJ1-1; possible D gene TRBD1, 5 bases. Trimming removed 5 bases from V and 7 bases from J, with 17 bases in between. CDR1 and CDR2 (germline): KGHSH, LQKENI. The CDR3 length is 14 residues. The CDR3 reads CASSALSRGLEAFF. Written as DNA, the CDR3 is TGTGCCAGCTCAGCCCTCTCGAGGGGCCTTGAAGCTTTCTTT.

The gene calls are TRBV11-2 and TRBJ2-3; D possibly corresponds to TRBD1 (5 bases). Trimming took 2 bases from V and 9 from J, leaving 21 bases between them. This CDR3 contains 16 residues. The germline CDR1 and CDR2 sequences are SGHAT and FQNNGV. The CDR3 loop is CASSLIKGSRFITQYF. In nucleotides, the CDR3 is TGTGCCAGCAGCTTAATCAAGGGGTCTCGCTTCATAACGCAGTATTTT.

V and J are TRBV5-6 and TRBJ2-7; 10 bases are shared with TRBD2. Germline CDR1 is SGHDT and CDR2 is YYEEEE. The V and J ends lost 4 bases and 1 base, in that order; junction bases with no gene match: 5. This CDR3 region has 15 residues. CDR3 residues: CASSNPGLASYEQYF. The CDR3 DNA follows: TGTGCCAGCAGCAATCCGGGACTAGCGTCCTACGAGCAGTACTTC.

The DNA of the CDR3 is TGTGCCAGTAGTATCGCGGATAGCAATCAGCCCCAGCATTTT. Its translation is CASSIADSNQPQHF. The genes are TRBV19 and TRBJ1-5; unclear D gene. CDR1 LNHDA and CDR2 SQIVND come from the germline V gene (reference sequence). Between the trimmed V and J ends, which lost 3 bases and 0 bases, there was a span of 6 bases. CDR3 length equals 14 residues.

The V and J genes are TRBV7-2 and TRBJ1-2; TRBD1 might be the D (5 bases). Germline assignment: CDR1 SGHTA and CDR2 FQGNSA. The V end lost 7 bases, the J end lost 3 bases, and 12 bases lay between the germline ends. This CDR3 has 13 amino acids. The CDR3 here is CASMGGDDYGYTF. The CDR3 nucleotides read TGTGCCAGCATGGGAGGGGACGACTATGGCTACACCTTC.

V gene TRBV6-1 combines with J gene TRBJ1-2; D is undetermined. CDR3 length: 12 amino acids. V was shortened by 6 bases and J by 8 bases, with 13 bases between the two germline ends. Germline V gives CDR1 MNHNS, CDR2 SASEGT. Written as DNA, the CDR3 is TGTGCCAGCAGGCCACCTTATCACGGCTACACCTTC. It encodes CASRPPYHGYTF.

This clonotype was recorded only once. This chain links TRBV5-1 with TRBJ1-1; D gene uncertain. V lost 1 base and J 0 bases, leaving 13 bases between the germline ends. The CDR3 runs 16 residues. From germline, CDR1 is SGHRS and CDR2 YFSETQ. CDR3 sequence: CASSLLSSYMNTEAFF. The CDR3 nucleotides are TGCGCCAGCAGCTTGCTGTCCTCTTACATGAACACTGAAGCTTTCTTT.

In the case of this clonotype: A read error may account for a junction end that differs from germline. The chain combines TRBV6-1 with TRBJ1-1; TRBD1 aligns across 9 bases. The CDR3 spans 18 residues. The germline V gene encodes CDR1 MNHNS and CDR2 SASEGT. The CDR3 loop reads CASSLPFRDRDLNAEAFF. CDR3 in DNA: TGTGCCAGCAGTCTCCCTTTTCGGGACAGGGATCTGAACGCTGAAGCTTTCTTT.

The CDR3 DNA is TGTGCCAGCTCACGTCACAAGAACACTGAAGCTTTCTTT. Residues: CASSRHKNTEAFF. V is TRBV18 and J is TRBJ1-1; D not resolved. This CDR3 is 13 amino acids long. CDR1 is KGHSH and CDR2 is LQKENI in the germline V gene. Trimming pared 4 bases from V and 1 base from J, leaving 7 bases between.

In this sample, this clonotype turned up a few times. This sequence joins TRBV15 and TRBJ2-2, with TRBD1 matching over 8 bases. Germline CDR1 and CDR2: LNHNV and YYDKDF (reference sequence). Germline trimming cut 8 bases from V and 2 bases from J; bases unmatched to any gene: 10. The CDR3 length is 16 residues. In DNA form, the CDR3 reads TGTGCCACCCGCAAGATCGGGACAGGAAACACCGGGGAGCTGTTTTTT. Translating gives CATRKIGTGNTGELFF.

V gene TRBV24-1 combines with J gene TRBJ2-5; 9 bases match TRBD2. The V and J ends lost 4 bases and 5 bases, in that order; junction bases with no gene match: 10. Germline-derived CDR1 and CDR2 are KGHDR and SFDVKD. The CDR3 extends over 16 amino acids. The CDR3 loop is CATSEPGTSLPETQYF. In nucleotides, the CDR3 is TGTGCCACCAGTGAGCCCGGGACTAGCCTCCCGGAGACCCAGTACTTC.

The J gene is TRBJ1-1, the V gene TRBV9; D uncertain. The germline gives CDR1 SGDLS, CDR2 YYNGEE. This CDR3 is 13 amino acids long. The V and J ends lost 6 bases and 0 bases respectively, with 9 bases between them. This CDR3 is CASKKSLNTEAFF. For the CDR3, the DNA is TGTGCCAGCAAAAAGAGCCTGAACACTGAAGCTTTCTTT.

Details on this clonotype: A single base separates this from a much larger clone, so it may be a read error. CDR3 sequence: CDSSVYRGRPADTQYF. For the CDR3, the DNA is TGCGACAGCAGCGTGTACAGGGGGCGCCCCGCAGATACGCAGTATTTT. The chain carries TRBV5-1 and TRBJ2-3; TRBD1 matches 9 bases. The CDR3 contains 16 residues. Germline V CDR1 and CDR2: SGHRS, YFSETQ.

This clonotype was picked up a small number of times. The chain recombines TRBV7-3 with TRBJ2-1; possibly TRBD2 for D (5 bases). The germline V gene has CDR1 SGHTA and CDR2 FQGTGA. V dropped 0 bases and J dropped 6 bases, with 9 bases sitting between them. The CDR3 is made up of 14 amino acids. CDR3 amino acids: CASSLTRASNEQFF. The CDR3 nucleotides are TGTGCCAGCAGCTTAACGAGGGCTAGCAATGAGCAGTTCTTC.

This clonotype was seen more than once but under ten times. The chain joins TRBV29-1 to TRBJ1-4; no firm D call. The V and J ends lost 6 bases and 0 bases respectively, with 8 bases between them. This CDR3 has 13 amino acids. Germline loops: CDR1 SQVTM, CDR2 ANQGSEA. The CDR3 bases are TGCAGCGTCTTAGGAGCAACTAATGAAAAACTGTTTTTT. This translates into CSVLGATNEKLFF.

The CDR3: CASSLAVGVKGQYF. CDR3 coding DNA: TGTGCCAGCAGCTTAGCCGTGGGGGTAAAAGGGCAGTACTTC. The J gene is TRBJ2-7, the V gene TRBV7-2; D tentatively fits TRBD1 or TRBD2 (5 bases each). CDR3 length: 14 amino acids. V dropped 0 bases and J dropped 9 bases, with 15 bases sitting between them. CDR1 is SGHTA, CDR2 FQGNSA, per germline.

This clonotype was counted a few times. The CDR3 nucleotides read TGCAGCGTTGAGTCGCCAGAAAAAAGTGGAACCGGGGAGCTGTTTTTT. Translated: CSVESPEKSGTGELFF. The gene calls are TRBV29-1 and TRBJ2-2; D gene unclear. Germline V lookup: CDR1 SQVTM, CDR2 ANQGSEA. Between the trimmed V and J ends, which lost 3 bases and 5 bases, there was a span of 19 bases. This CDR3 spans 16 amino acids.

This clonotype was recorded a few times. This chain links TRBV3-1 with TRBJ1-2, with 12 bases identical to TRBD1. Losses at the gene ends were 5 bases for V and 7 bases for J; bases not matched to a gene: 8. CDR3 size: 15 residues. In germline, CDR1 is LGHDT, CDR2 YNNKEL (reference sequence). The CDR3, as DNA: TGTGCCAGCAGCACCCGGGACAGGGGGCGGTCTGGCTACACCTTC. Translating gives CASSTRDRGRSGYTF.

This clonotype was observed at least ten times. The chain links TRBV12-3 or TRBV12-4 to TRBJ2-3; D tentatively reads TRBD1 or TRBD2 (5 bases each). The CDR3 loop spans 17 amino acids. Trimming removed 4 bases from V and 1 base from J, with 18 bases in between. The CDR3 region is CASSSKRGAGGTDTQYF. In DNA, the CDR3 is TGTGCCAGCAGTTCAAAGAGGGGCGCCGGGGGCACAGATACGCAGTATTTT.

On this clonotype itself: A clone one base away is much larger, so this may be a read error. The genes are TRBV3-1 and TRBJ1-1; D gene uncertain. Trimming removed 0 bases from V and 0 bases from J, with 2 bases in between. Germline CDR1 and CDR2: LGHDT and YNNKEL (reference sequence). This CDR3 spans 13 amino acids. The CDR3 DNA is TGTGCCAGCAGCCAAGACATGAACACTGAAGCTTTCTTT. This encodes CASSQDMNTEAFF.

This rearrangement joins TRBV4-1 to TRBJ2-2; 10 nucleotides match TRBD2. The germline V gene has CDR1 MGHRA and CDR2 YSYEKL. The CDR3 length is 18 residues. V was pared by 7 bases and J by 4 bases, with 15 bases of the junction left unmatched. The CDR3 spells CASMWGLAKGVTTGELFF. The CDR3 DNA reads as TGCGCCAGCATGTGGGGACTAGCGAAAGGAGTTACCACCGGGGAGCTGTTTTTT.

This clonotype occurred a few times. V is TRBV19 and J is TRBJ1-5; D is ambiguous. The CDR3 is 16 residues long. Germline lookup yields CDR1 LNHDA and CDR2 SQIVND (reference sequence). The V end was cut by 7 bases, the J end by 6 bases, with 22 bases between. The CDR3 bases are TGTGCCAGTACCTCCCCGGCAAGTGCTGGCGGTCAGCCCCAGCATTTT. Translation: CASTSPASAGGQPQHF.